One T cell receptor (beta chain) is described in this entry. Its antigen is still unknown. These data are taken from a study of response to subunit inactivated influenza vaccine. The CDR3 loop spans 13 amino acids. With 10 bases clipped from V and 3 bases from J, the junction kept 7 bases outside the gene matches. Germline-derived CDR1 and CDR2 are MNHEY and SVGEGT. In TCRdb, the RT-PCR reads were re-called with MiXCR into one record per CDR3 protein. This sample has about 800,000 distinct CDR3 sequences; 21% occur once, and the top ten carry roughly 10%. Overall study findings and caveats: Every seasonal influenza vaccination brings in few new T cells, the authors suggested.

Source: PBMCs from blood, taken around 5 days after vaccination. The chain uses TRBV6-2 or TRBV6-3 and TRBJ1-2; TRBD1 agrees at 8 bases. The receptor's source is a man aged 50 to 59 who received an inactivated influenza vaccine. Here the CDR3 DNA reads TGTGCCACCCGGGACAGGTCATACTATGGCTACACCTTC. Its translation is CATRDRSYYGYTF.